The table lists the clone carrying this T cell receptor beta chain with a few counts. The antigen remains unidentified. Germline CDR1 and CDR2: LGHNA and YSLEER. The CDR3 extends over 15 amino acids. Trimming removed 1 base from V and 4 bases from J, with 10 bases in between. The sample comes from a study of identical twins. Via MiXCR, TCRdb re-called the 5' RACE reads, giving one row per CDR3 protein. The sample gives 400,000 to 500,000 distinct CDR3 sequences, under 20% of which show up once; approximately 12% is in the top ten. Study results and caveats: The presence of invariant MAIT and iNKT cells could partly confound analyses of zero-insertion sequences. For out-of-frame beta sequences, excess twin sharing was weaker. Conclusions came from cross-sectional statistical analysis, not from following the same donors.

The V call is TRBV4-3, the J call TRBJ1-4; D is unclear. The sequenced sample was naive T cells sorted from blood. This clonotype was sampled from a man aged 45 to 65 in good health. The CDR3 DNA follows: TGCGCCAGCAGCCAAGGTTCGCAGCTTAATGAAAAACTGTTTTTT. It specifies CASSQGSQLNEKLFF.